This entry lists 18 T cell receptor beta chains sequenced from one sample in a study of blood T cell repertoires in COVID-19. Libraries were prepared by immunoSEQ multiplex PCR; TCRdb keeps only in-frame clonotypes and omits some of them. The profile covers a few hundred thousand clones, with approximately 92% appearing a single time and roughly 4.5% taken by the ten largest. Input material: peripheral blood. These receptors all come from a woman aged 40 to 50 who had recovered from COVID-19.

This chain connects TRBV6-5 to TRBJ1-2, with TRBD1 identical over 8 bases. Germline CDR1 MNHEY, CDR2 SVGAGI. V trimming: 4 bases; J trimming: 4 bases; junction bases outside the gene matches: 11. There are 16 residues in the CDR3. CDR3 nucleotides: TGTGCCAGCAGTTCAAACGGACAGGGCGACGGCTATGGCTACACCTTC. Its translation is CASSSNGQGDGYGYTF.

The DNA for the CDR3 is TGTGCCAGCAAGGGGAGGTCAGGCTATGGCTACACCTTC. It yields the protein CASKGRSGYGYTF. The chain joins TRBV28 to TRBJ1-2, with D perhaps matching TRBD1 (5 bases). V was trimmed by 7 bases and J by 4 bases, leaving 13 bases between them. CDR3 length: 13 amino acids. CDR1 and CDR2 (germline): MDHEN, SYDVKM.

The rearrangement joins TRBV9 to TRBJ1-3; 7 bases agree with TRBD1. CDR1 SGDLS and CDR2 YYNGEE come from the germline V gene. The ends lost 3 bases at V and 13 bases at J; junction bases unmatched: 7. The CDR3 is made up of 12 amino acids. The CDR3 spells CASSGLQGSIYF. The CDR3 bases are TGTGCCAGCAGCGGACTACAGGGGTCTATATATTTT.

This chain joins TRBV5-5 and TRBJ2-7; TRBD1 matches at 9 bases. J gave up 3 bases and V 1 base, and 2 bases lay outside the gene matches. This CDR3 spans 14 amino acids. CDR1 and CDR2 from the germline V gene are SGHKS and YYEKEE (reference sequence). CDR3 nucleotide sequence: TGTGCCAGCAGCTTGACAGGGGGCTACTACGAGCAGTACTTC. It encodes CASSLTGGYYEQYF.

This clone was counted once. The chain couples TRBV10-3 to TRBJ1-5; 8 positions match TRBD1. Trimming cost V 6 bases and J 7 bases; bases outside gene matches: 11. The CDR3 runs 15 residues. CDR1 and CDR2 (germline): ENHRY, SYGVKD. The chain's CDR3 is CAISEGQGAKQPQHF. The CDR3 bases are TGTGCCATCAGCGAAGGACAGGGAGCGAAGCAGCCCCAGCATTTT.

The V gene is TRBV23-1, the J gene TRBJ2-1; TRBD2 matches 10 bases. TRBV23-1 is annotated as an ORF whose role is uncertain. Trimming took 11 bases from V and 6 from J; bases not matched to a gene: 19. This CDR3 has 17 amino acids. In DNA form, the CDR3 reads TGCGCCTGGGGTCGGTGGACTAGCGGATATCCGAGCAATGAGCAGTTCTTC. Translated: CAWGRWTSGYPSNEQFF.

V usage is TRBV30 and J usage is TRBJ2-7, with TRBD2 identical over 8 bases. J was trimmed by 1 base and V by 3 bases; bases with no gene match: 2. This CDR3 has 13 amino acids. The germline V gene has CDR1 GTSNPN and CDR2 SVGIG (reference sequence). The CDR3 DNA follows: TGTGCCTGGAGAACTAGCGGATCCTACGAGCAGTACTTC. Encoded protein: CAWRTSGSYEQYF.

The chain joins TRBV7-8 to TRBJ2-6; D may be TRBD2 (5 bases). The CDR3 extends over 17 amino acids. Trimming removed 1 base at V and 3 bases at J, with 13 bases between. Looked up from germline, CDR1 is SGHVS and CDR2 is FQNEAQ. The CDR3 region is CASSLEPPGSGANVLTF. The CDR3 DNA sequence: TGTGCCAGCAGCTTAGAGCCCCCGGGGAGTGGGGCCAACGTCCTGACTTTC.

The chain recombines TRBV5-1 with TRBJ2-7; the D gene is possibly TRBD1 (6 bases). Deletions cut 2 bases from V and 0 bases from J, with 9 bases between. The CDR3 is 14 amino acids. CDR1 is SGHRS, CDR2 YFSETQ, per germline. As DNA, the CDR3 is TGCGCCAGCAGCTTCGGCAGGGGCTCCTACGAGCAGTACTTC. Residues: CASSFGRGSYEQYF.

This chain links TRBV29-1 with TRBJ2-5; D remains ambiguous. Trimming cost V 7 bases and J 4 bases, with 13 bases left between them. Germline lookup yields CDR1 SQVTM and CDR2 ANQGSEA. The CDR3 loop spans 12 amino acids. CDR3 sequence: CSAGPPSETQYF. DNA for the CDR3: TGCAGCGCTGGGCCGCCCTCAGAGACCCAGTACTTC.

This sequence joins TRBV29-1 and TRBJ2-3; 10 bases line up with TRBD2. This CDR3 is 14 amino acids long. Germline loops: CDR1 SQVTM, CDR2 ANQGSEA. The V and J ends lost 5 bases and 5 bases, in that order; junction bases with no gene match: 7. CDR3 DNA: TGCAGCGTTCACGCTAGCGGGAGTCAAGATACGCAGTATTTT. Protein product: CSVHASGSQDTQYF.

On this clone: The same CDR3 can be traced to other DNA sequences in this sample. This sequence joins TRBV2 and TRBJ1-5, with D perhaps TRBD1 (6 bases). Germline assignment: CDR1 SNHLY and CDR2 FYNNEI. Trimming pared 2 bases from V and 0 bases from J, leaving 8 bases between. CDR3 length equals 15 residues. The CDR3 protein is CASSETGYSNQPQHF. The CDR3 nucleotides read TGTGCCAGCAGTGAAACAGGGTATAGCAATCAGCCCCAGCATTTT.

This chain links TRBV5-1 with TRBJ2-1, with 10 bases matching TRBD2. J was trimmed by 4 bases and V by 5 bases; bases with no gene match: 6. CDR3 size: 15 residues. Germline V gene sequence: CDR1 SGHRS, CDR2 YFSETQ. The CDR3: CASRDLAGGYNEQFF. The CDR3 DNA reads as TGCGCCAGCAGGGATTTAGCGGGGGGATACAATGAGCAGTTCTTC.

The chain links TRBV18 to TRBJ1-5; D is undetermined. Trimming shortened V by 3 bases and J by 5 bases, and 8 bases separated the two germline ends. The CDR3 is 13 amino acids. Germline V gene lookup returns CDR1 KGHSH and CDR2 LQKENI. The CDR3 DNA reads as TGTGCCAGCTCACCCACCGGAGATCAGCCCCAGCATTTT. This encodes CASSPTGDQPQHF.

The CDR3 sequence: CASSSTGLGYTF. The CDR3 DNA reads as TGTGCCAGCAGTTCGACAGGGTTGGGCTACACCTTC. The chain links TRBV6-5 to TRBJ1-2; the match to TRBD1 covers 7 bases. V shed 4 bases, J shed 8 bases, and the junction held 4 bases outside the gene matches. The CDR3 is made up of 12 amino acids. The germline V gene encodes CDR1 MNHEY and CDR2 SVGAGI.

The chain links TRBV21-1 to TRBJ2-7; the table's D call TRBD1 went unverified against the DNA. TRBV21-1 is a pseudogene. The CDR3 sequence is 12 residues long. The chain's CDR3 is CASSKQHDEQYV. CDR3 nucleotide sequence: TGTGCCAGCAGCAAACAACACGACGAGCAGTACGTC.

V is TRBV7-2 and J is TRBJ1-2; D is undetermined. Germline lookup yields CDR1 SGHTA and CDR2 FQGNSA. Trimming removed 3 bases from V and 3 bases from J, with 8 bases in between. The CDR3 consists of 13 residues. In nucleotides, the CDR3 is TGTGCCAGCAGCTTCCTCGGGGACTATGGCTACACCTTC. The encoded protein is CASSFLGDYGYTF.

The CDR3 sequence: CASSYRVNTEAFF. The CDR3 nucleotides are TGTGCCAGCAGCTACAGGGTTAACACTGAAGCTTTCTTT. The chain uses TRBV11-2 and TRBJ1-1; tentatively, D is TRBD1 (6 bases). Germline V gene sequence: CDR1 SGHAT, CDR2 FQNNGV. The CDR3 totals 13 residues. Trimming cost V 4 bases and J 2 bases, with 8 bases left between them.